This T cell receptor beta chain was profiled in a study of shared clonotypes between healthy human individuals. For this clone: Its cognate antigen is unknown.

This CDR3 has 17 residues. V lost 1 base, J lost 4 bases, and 9 bases stayed unmatched. Germline loops: CDR1 SEHNR, CDR2 FQNEAQ (reference sequence). Study findings and constraints: Memory subsets generally showed lower estimated richness than naive subsets. The authors sampled blood alone, and tissue repertoires likely differ. Genetic and exposure-history diversity was limited by the small donor number.

CD8 cells regarded as naive lacked CD45RO, were positively chosen for CCR7, and omitted terminally differentiated effector memory CD45RA+ cells. Donors were healthy HIV-negative adults without recently reported acute infections or vaccinations. Sequencing used immunoSEQ multiplex PCR; TCRdb keeps in-frame clones, though not all of them. The sample contains about 680,000 clones, just over 90% of which appear only once. The rearrangement uses TRBV7-9 and TRBJ2-2, with TRBD2 matching 7 bases. This receptor was taken from a man in his thirties or forties in good health. The sample taken for sequencing was naive CD8+ T cells sorted from blood. CDR3 sequence (DNA): TGTGCCAGCAGCTTAGGAAGTCGAGGGAGGGCCACCGGGGAGCTGTTTTTT. Translated, it gives CASSLGSRGRATGELFF.